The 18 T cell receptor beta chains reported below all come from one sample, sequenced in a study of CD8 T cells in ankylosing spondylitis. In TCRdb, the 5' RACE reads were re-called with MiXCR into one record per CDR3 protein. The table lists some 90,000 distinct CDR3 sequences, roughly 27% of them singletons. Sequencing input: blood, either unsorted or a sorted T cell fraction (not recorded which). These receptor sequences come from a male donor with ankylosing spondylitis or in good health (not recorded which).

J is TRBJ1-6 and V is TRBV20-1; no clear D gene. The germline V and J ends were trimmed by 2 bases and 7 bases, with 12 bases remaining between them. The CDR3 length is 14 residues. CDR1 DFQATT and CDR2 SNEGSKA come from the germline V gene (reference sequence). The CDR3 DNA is TGCAGTGCTAGATCAACCCCAGGCAATTCACCCCTCCACTTT. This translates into CSARSTPGNSPLHF.

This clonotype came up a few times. This chain's CDR3 is CASSRGTGTGELFF. CDR3 DNA sequence: TGTGCCAGCAGCCGAGGGACGGGCACCGGGGAGCTGTTTTTT. The V and J genes are TRBV11-2 and TRBJ2-2, with D perhaps being TRBD1 or TRBD2 (5 bases each). With 5 bases removed from V and 4 bases from J, the gap between germline ends came to 11 bases. Germline values: CDR1 SGHAT, CDR2 FQNNGV. CDR3 length equals 14 residues.

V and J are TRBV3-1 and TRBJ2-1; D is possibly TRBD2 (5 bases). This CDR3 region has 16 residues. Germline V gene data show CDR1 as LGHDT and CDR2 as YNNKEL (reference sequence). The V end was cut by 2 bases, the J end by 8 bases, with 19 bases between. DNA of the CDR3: TGTGCCAGCAGCCAACCCGCGGCGGGTAGATCCGATGAGCAGTTCTTC. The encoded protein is CASSQPAAGRSDEQFF.

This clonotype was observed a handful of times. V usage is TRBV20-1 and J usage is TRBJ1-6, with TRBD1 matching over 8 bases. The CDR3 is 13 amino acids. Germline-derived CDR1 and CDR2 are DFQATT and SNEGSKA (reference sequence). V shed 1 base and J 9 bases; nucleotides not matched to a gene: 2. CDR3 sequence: CSARGQGFSPLHF. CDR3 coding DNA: TGCAGTGCTAGAGGACAGGGGTTTTCACCCCTCCACTTT.

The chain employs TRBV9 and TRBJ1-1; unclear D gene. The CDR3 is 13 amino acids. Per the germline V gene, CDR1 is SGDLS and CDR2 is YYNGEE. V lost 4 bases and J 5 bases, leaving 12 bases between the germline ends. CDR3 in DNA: TGTGCCAGCAGCCCAGTCCCCGGGACTGAAGCTTTCTTT. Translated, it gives CASSPVPGTEAFF.

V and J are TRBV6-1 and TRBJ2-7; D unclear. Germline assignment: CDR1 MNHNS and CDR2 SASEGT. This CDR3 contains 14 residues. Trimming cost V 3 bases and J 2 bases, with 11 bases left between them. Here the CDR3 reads CASSDRAHTYEQYV. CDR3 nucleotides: TGTGCCAGCAGTGACCGGGCTCATACCTACGAGCAGTACGTC.

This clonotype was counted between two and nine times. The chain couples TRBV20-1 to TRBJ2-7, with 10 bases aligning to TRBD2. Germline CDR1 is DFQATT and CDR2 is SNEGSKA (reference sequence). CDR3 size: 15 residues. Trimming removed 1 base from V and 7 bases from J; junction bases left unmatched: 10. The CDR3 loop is CSARVAGGHLREQYV. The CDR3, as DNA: TGCAGTGCTAGAGTAGCGGGGGGCCACCTCAGGGAGCAGTACGTC.

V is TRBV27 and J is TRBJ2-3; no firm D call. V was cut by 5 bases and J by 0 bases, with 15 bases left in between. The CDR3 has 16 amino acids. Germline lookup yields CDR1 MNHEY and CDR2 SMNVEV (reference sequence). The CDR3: CASSPFTTTSTDTQYF. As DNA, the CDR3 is TGTGCCAGCAGTCCCTTTACGACGACTAGCACAGATACGCAGTATTTT.

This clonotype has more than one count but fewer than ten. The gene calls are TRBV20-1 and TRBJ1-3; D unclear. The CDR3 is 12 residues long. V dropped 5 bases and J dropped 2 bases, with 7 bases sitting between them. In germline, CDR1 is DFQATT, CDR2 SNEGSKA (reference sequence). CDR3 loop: CSAPSTGNTIYF. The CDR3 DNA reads TGCAGTGCTCCTTCTACTGGAAACACCATATATTTT.

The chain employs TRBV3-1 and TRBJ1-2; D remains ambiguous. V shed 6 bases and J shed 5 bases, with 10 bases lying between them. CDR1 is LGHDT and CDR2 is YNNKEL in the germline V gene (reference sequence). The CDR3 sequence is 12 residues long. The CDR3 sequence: CASSPGEYGYTF. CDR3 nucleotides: TGTGCCAGCAGTCCCGGAGAGTATGGCTACACCTTC.

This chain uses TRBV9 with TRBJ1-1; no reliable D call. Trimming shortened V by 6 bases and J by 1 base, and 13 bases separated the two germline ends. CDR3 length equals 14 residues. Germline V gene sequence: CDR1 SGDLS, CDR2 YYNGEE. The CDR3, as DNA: TGTGCCAGCACCAGAGGACGGCAGAACACTGAAGCTTTCTTT. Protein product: CASTRGRQNTEAFF.

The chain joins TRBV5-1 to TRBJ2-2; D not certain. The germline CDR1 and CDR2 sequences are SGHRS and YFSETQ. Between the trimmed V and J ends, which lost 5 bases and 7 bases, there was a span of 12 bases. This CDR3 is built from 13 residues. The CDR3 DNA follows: TGCGCCAGCAGAAACTTTAAGGACGGGGAGCTGTTTTTT. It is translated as CASRNFKDGELFF.

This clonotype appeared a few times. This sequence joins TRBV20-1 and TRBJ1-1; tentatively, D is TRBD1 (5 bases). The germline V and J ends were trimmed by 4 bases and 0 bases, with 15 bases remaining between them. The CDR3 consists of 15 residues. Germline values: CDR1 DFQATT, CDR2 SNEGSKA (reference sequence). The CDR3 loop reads CSAMGRMILNTEAFF. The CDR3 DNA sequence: TGCAGTGCTATGGGACGGATGATATTGAACACTGAAGCTTTCTTT.

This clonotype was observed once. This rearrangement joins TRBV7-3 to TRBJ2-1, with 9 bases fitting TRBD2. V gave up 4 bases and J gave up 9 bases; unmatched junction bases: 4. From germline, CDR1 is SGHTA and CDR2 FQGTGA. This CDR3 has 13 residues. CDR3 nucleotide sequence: TGTGCCAGCAGCTACCTACTAGCGGGTGAGCAGTTCTTC. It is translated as CASSYLLAGEQFF.

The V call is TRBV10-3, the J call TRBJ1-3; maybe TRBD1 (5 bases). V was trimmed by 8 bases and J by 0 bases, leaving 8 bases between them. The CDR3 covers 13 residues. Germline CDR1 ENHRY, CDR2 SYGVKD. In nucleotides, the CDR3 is TGTGCCATCGGGGGACCCTCTGGAAACACCATATATTTT. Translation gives CAIGGPSGNTIYF.

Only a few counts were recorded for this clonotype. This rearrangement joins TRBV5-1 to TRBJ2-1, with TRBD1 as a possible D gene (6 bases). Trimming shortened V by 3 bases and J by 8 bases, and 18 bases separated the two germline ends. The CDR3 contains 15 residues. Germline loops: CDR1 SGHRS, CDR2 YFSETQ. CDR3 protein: CASSWGTQPFDEQFF. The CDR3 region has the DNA TGCGCCAGCAGCTGGGGGACACAACCGTTCGATGAGCAGTTCTTC.

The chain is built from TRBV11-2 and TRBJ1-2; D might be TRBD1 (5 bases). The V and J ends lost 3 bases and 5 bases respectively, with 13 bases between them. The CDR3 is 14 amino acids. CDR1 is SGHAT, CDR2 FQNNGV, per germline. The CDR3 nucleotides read TGTGCCAGCAGCTTTCGGGGGATGGGATATGGCTACACCTTC. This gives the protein CASSFRGMGYGYTF.

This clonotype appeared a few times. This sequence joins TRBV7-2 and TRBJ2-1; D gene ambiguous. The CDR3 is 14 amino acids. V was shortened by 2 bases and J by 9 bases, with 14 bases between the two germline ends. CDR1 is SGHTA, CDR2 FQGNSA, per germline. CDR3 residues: CASSLYGLSGEQFF. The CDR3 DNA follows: TGTGCCAGCAGCTTATATGGTTTGTCGGGTGAGCAGTTCTTC.